The present TCR beta chain was sequenced within a study of T cell responses to AZD1222 COVID-19 vaccine (dated by TCRdb to about 2021). About the full investigation: TCR sequencing was performed for some 250 trial participants, of whom around 200 were given two doses of AZD1222 and about 25 were given two doses of MenACWY control vaccine. Trial participants were enrolled by age into 18-55, 56-69 and 70-plus year subgroups, with roughly 160, 29 and 62 TCR-sequenced participants respectively. Overall results and qualifications from the work: Epitopes outside the regions mutated in the B.1.351 and B.1.1.7 variants were reportedly recognized by nearly half of the unique spike-specific TCRs. In the small 56-69-year group, the increase in depth fell short of significance, most likely because of low power. Only six or seven AZD1222 recipients were SARS-CoV-2 seropositive at baseline, limiting conclusions about previously exposed vaccinees. Because no samples from the day 14 peak response were available, repertoires could be characterized only after the peak T cell response. After two AZD1222 doses, both the breadth and the depth of spike-specific TCRs were significantly higher than at day 0 and than in MenACWY recipients. The whole spike protein was spanned by vaccine-associated CD4 TCRs, and dominant responses were seen in regions 160-218 and 743-854. Most participants were white British and females outnumbered males, and the authors suggested that clonal diversity may have been underestimated.

About this clone itself: The antigen it recognizes is unknown. There are no base qualities to consult, and no much larger clone falls within one base.

The CDR3 starts with the cysteine, ends with the phenylalanine, and has 15 residues. Only CDR3 DNA is held: 45 bases, read in frame from base 1. As encoded in the germline V gene, CDR1 is MDHEN while CDR2 is SYDVKM. Cut back by 3 bases and 2 bases, the V and J ends lie 14 bases apart. The label giving this sample's time point can be read as: about 28 days (+/-7) after the second vaccine dose. AZD1222 recipients given second doses at about 4 weeks or at about 12 weeks were pooled, since spike-specific TCR depth and breadth were not found to differ between the two schedules. The vaccinee samples were drawn from two UK trials, COV001 and COV002, one of which was a single-blind randomized controlled phase 2/3 trial testing AZD1222 (ChAdOx1 nCoV-19) in healthy adults. For TCRbeta chain sequencing, PBMC samples from trial participants were taken at day 0 and at day 28 after the second dose. The CDR3 regions of human TCRbeta chains were analyzed by immunosequencing. Under the source paper's analysis protocol: Repertoire TCRs were matched against a reference library of SARS-CoV-2-specific TCRs generated with the MIRA antigen-specificity platform. Breadth was defined as the fraction of unique TCRs that were SARS-CoV-2-associated. Depth was defined as the fraction of total T cells that were SARS-CoV-2-associated. Using the MIRA data, each spike-specific TCR was mapped to the spike region that the TCR reacts to and placed in a CD4 or CD8 class. Log10-transformed breadth and depth values were compared by one-way ANOVA with Sidak's multiple comparisons tests. TCRdb re-hosts the immuneACCESS table, in-frame sequences only. Its copies lack some clones; in the studies checked, an unresolved V gene accounts for under half of them, and the cause for the rest is not known. The D gene and trimming were derived from the DNA, and the V and J assignments and clone size from that table. Counted in this sample were over 130,000 clones; more than 90% of them appeared once. The ten top clones hold 2.5% to 3.5% of the sample.

In this chain, TRBV28 is recombined with TRBJ2-7; TRBD1 is possibly the D segment (6 matching bases). The sample was peripheral blood, taken 28 days after the second AZD1222 dose. This sequence originates from an adult who received the AZD1222 COVID-19 vaccine. The CDR3 reads CASSFYDRLTYEQYF. The nucleotide sequence reads as follows: TGTGCCAGCAGTTTTTATGACAGGTTGACCTACGAGCAGTACTTC.